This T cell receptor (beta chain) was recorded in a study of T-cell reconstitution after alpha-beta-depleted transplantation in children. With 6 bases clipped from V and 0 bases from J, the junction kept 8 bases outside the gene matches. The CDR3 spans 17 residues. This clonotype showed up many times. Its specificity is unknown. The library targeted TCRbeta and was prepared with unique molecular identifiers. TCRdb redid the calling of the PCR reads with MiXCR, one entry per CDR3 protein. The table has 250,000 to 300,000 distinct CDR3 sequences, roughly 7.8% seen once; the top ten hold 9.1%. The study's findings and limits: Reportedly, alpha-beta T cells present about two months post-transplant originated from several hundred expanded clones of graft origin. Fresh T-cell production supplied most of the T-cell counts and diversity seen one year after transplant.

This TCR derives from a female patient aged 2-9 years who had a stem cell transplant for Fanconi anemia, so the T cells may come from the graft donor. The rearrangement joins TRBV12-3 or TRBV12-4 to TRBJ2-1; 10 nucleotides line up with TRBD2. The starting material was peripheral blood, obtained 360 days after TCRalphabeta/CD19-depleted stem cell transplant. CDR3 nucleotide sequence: TGTGCCAGCAGGAACCCACTAGCGGGGAGCTCCTACAATGAGCAGTTCTTC. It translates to CASRNPLAGSSYNEQFF.